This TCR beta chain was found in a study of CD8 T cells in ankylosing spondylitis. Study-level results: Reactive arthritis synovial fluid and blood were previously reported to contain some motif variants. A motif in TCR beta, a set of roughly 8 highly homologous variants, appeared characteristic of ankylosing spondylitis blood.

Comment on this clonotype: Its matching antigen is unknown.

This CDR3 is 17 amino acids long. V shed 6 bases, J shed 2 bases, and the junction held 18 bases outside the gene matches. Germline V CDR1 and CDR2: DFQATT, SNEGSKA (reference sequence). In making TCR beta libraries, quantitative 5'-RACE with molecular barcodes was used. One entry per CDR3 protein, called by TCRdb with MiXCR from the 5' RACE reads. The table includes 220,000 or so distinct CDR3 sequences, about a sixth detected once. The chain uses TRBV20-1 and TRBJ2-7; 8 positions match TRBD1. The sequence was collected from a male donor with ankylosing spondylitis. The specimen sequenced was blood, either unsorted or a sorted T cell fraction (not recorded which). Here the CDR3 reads CSALPGTGALGPYEQYF. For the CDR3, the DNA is TGCAGTGCCCTCCCCGGGACAGGAGCCTTGGGCCCCTACGAGCAGTACTTC.